The 17 T cell receptor beta chains reported below all come from one sample, sequenced in a study of technical replicates of blood from a handful of donors. Clones were sequenced by immunoSEQ multiplex PCR, and TCRdb holds only the in-frame ones, with some missing. The repertoire holds approximately 75,000 clones, around 97% seen once, with around 0.18% in the top ten. Input material: T cells isolated from PBMCs. The source is a human donor in good health.

DNA for the CDR3: TGCGCCAGCAGCGTGTGGGGACAGACTATGAACACTGAAGCTTTCTTT. This translates into CASSVWGQTMNTEAFF. This chain joins TRBV5-1 and TRBJ1-1, with 7 bases matching TRBD1. The CDR3 has 16 amino acids. The V segment lost 4 bases and the J segment 0 bases; nucleotides outside the gene matches: 9. The germline V gene has CDR1 SGHRS and CDR2 YFSETQ. The variable domain in full, with the rest retrieved from reference TRBV5-1 and TRBJ1-1, is KAGVTQTPRYLIKTRGQQVTLSCSPISGHRSVSWYQQTPGQGLQFLFEYFSETQRNKGNFPGRFSGRQFSNSRSEMNVSTLELGDSALYLCASSVWGQTMNTEAFFGQGTRLTVV.

This chain uses TRBV29-1 with TRBJ2-5; D might be TRBD2 (6 bases). The CDR3 is 13 amino acids. Germline CDR1 is SQVTM and CDR2 is ANQGSEA. Trimming took 4 bases from V and 1 from J, leaving 10 bases between them. CDR3 sequence: CSVVGGIQETQYF. DNA of the CDR3: TGCAGCGTTGTTGGGGGGATCCAAGAGACCCAGTACTTC. The full variable domain, its missing parts supplied by reference TRBV29-1 and TRBJ2-5, is SAVISQKPSRDICQRGTSLTIQCQVDSQVTMMFWYRQQPGQSLTLIATANQGSEATYESGFVIDKFPISRPNLTFSTLTVSNMSPEDSSIYLCSVVGGIQETQYFGPGTRLLVL.

The chain uses TRBV5-1 and TRBJ2-3, with D hard to call. Between the trimmed V and J ends, which lost 4 bases and 0 bases, there was a span of 15 bases. The CDR3 runs 16 residues. The germline CDR1 and CDR2 sequences are SGHRS and YFSETQ. The CDR3 loop is CASSPRIGGSTDTQYF. CDR3 DNA: TGCGCCAGCAGCCCCCGAATTGGCGGAAGCACAGATACGCAGTATTTT. Full variable domain (outside the CDR3, taken from reference TRBV5-1 and TRBJ2-3): KAGVTQTPRYLIKTRGQQVTLSCSPISGHRSVSWYQQTPGQGLQFLFEYFSETQRNKGNFPGRFSGRQFSNSRSEMNVSTLELGDSALYLCASSPRIGGSTDTQYFGPGTRLTVL.

The chain uses TRBV5-1 and TRBJ2-7, with D possibly matching TRBD2 (6 bases). Germline CDR1 reads SGHRS; CDR2 reads YFSETQ. This CDR3 comprises 15 residues. V was clipped by 7 bases and J by 0 bases, with 17 bases between them. The CDR3 is CASSPGRGYSYEQYF. CDR3 coding DNA: TGCGCCAGCTCCCCGGGTCGGGGGTACTCCTACGAGCAGTACTTC.

V and J are TRBV11-2 and TRBJ1-1; 10 nucleotides match TRBD1. The germline V gene has CDR1 SGHAT and CDR2 FQNNGV. This CDR3 contains 15 residues. Unmatched junction bases numbered 4, after V lost 5 bases and J lost 1 base. CDR3 DNA: TGTGCCAGCAGCCTAAGGACAGGGGGGAACACTGAAGCTTTCTTT. This sequence encodes CASSLRTGGNTEAFF.

V is TRBV11-2 and J is TRBJ2-5; 10 bases align to TRBD2. CDR1 and CDR2 from the germline V gene are SGHAT and FQNNGV. Losses at the gene ends were 5 bases for V and 1 base for J; bases not matched to a gene: 7. CDR3 length: 16 amino acids. CDR3 protein: CASSPRAGGPQETQYF. DNA of the CDR3: TGTGCCAGCAGCCCCCGAGCGGGGGGGCCCCAAGAGACCCAGTACTTC.

V is TRBV5-1 and J is TRBJ2-6; the D is unclear. The CDR3 is made up of 18 amino acids. Germline CDR1 SGHRS, CDR2 YFSETQ. The V end lost 2 bases, the J end lost 1 base, and 16 bases lay between the germline ends. The CDR3 nucleotides read TGCGCCAGCAGCTTTGGTTTCCCCGTCAGTTCTGGGGCCAACGTCCTGACTTTC. It codes for CASSFGFPVSSGANVLTF.

This rearrangement joins TRBV30 to TRBJ1-2; 7 bases fit TRBD1. Unmatched junction bases numbered 0, after V lost 1 base and J lost 7 bases. The CDR3 spans 11 residues. Per germline, CDR1 GTSNPN and CDR2 SVGIG (reference sequence). CDR3 DNA: TGTGCCTGGAGTGGACAGGGTGGCTACACCTTC. Residues: CAWSGQGGYTF.

The chain carries TRBV19 and TRBJ2-1; D ambiguous. The germline V and J ends were trimmed by 6 bases and 6 bases, with 6 bases remaining between them. The CDR3 spans 11 residues. Per germline, CDR1 LNHDA and CDR2 SQIVND (reference sequence). CDR3 coding DNA: TGTGCCAGTAGCCCTAGCAATGAGCAGTTCTTC. Its translation: CASSPSNEQFF.

This sequence joins TRBV11-2 and TRBJ2-1; unclear D gene. The V end was cut by 3 bases, the J end by 4 bases, with 4 bases between. Germline values: CDR1 SGHAT, CDR2 FQNNGV. The CDR3 extends over 12 amino acids. DNA of the CDR3: TGTGCCAGCAGCTTTAGTTACAATGAGCAGTTCTTC. This encodes CASSFSYNEQFF.

The V and J genes are TRBV15 and TRBJ2-1; 7 bases are shared with TRBD1. The V gene's germline CDR1 is LNHNV and CDR2 YYDKDF (reference sequence). With V trimmed by 5 bases and J by 3 bases, 22 bases remained unmatched. CDR3 length: 20 amino acids. This chain's CDR3 is CATSGPRKIAPQGDYNEQFF. In nucleotides, the CDR3 is TGTGCCACCAGCGGGCCCAGAAAGATAGCCCCTCAGGGGGACTACAATGAGCAGTTCTTC.

This chain links TRBV19 with TRBJ1-5, with no clear D. Trimming removed 5 bases at V and 5 bases at J, with 13 bases between. The CDR3 runs 14 residues. Per the germline V gene, CDR1 is LNHDA and CDR2 is SQIVND (reference sequence). CDR3 sequence (DNA): TGTGCCAGTAGTCTCGATGGTGTAGATCAGCCCCAGCATTTT. It yields the protein CASSLDGVDQPQHF.

This clone occurred once. The chain has TRBV2 and TRBJ1-6; no clear D. This CDR3 is 16 amino acids long. V was clipped by 2 bases and J by 0 bases, with 8 bases between them. The germline V gene has CDR1 SNHLY and CDR2 FYNNEI. The CDR3 sequence is CASSELESSYNSPLHF. In nucleotides, the CDR3 is TGTGCCAGCAGTGAATTAGAGAGCTCCTATAATTCACCCCTCCACTTT. Full variable domain (rest looked up from reference TRBV2 and TRBJ1-6): EPEVTQTPSHQVTQMGQEVILRCVPISNHLYFYWYRQILGQKVEFLVSFYNNEISEKSEIFDDQFSVERPDGSNFTLKIRSTKLEDSAMYFCASSELESSYNSPLHFGNGTRLTVT.

This sequence joins TRBV6-5 and TRBJ2-3; maybe TRBD1 (5 bases). The germline V and J ends were trimmed by 4 bases and 1 base, with 9 bases remaining between them. The germline gives CDR1 MNHEY, CDR2 SVGAGI. The CDR3 covers 14 residues. The CDR3 region is CASSSSRGTDTQYF. CDR3 nucleotide sequence: TGTGCCAGCAGTTCCTCCAGGGGCACAGATACGCAGTATTTT.

The V and J genes are TRBV5-1 and TRBJ2-3; 8 bases align to TRBD2. CDR1 SGHRS and CDR2 YFSETQ come from the germline V gene. The junction had 8 bases not matched to a gene; V was cut back by 4 bases and J by 1 base. The CDR3 runs 16 residues. The CDR3 DNA is TGCGCCAGCAGCCACCGGGGGGGGCAGGGCACAGATACGCAGTATTTT. Translating it yields CASSHRGGQGTDTQYF.

The chain joins TRBV4-1 to TRBJ2-1; D unresolved. The V end was cut by 2 bases, the J end by 5 bases, with 4 bases between. Per the germline V gene, CDR1 is MGHRA and CDR2 is YSYEKL. The CDR3 loop spans 12 amino acids. The CDR3 DNA is TGCGCCAGCAGCCAACGGGACAATGAGCAGTTCTTC. Translating it yields CASSQRDNEQFF.

The J gene is TRBJ2-7, the V gene TRBV28, with 12 bases fitting TRBD2. Looked up from germline, CDR1 is MDHEN and CDR2 is SYDVKM. This CDR3 spans 21 amino acids. Losses at the gene ends were 6 bases for V and 4 bases for J; bases not matched to a gene: 25. CDR3 nucleotides: TGTGCCAGCAGCCGGATAGTTCTATCTAGCGGGAGGGGAGGGACCTTATACGAGCAGTACTTC. This translates into CASSRIVLSSGRGGTLYEQYF.